This entry lists 22 T cell receptor beta chains sequenced from one sample in a study of shared clonotypes between healthy human individuals. Repertoires were generated with immunoSEQ multiplex PCR, while TCRdb's copy carries only in-frame clones and drops some. The data hold some 680,000 clones, with around three quarters observed a single time. Sequencing was done on a sample of memory CD4+ T cells sorted from blood. Described subset: CD45RA-negative fraction. These receptors were collected from a woman in her 30s in good health.

The J gene is TRBJ2-1, the V gene TRBV2; no clear D. V dropped 6 bases and J dropped 3 bases, with 9 bases sitting between them. Germline V gene sequence: CDR1 SNHLY, CDR2 FYNNEI. The CDR3 sequence is 13 residues long. CDR3: CASSWQNYNEQFF. CDR3 bases: TGTGCCAGCAGCTGGCAGAACTACAATGAGCAGTTCTTC.

The chain's CDR3 is CASSTSGTGGTEAFF. The CDR3 coding sequence is TGTGCCAGCAGCACCTCCGGGACAGGGGGCACTGAAGCTTTCTTT. The rearrangement uses TRBV7-9 and TRBJ1-1; 11 bases align to TRBD1. This CDR3 region has 15 residues. Germline V gives CDR1 SEHNR, CDR2 FQNEAQ (reference sequence). V dropped 5 bases and J dropped 4; count of bases not matched to a gene: 6.

The V and J genes are TRBV19 and TRBJ2-3; 10 bases align to TRBD1. Looked up from germline, CDR1 is LNHDA and CDR2 is SQIVND (reference sequence). The CDR3 is 15 residues long. The ends lost 3 bases at V and 4 bases at J; junction bases unmatched: 4. In nucleotides, the CDR3 is TGTGCCAGTAGTATGTGGGACAGGGGTGCAGATACGCAGTATTTT. Translated: CASSMWDRGADTQYF.

The table lists this clone with a few counts. The rearrangement joins TRBV28 to TRBJ1-5; TRBD1 might be the D (6 bases). Per the germline V gene, CDR1 is MDHEN and CDR2 is SYDVKM. This CDR3 spans 14 amino acids. V gave up 8 bases and J gave up 4 bases, with 15 bases separating them. The CDR3 spells CASAQGSPNQPQHF. In DNA form, the CDR3 reads TGTGCCAGCGCCCAGGGGTCACCGAATCAGCCCCAGCATTTT.

The J gene is TRBJ1-1, the V gene TRBV7-6; D remains ambiguous. V lost 4 bases to trimming and J lost 6 bases, with 18 bases between them. The CDR3 is made up of 15 amino acids. Germline assignment: CDR1 SGHVS and CDR2 FNYEAQ. The CDR3 reads CASSSTAGKYSEAFF. The DNA for the CDR3 is TGTGCCAGCAGCTCCACCGCAGGTAAATACTCTGAAGCTTTCTTT. The full variable domain, its missing parts supplied by reference TRBV7-6 and TRBJ1-1, is GAGVSQSPRYKVTKRGQDVALRCDPISGHVSLYWYRQALGQGPEFLTYFNYEAQQDKSGLPNDRFSAERPEGSISTLTIQRTEQRDSAMYRCASSSTAGKYSEAFFGQGTRLTVV.

The chain recombines TRBV28 with TRBJ2-2; D is unclear. The germline V and J ends were trimmed by 5 bases and 3 bases, with 7 bases remaining between them. The CDR3 has 13 residues. CDR1 and CDR2 (germline): MDHEN, SYDVKM. The CDR3 here is CASSPSYTGELFF. In DNA form, the CDR3 reads TGTGCCAGCAGTCCCTCATACACCGGGGAGCTGTTTTTT.

As for this clone: Within the sample, other DNA sequences also encode this same CDR3. The chain employs TRBV28 and TRBJ2-7; no firm D call. The V gene's germline CDR1 is MDHEN and CDR2 SYDVKM. Trimming cost V 2 bases and J 1 base, with 3 bases left between them. This CDR3 is built from 12 residues. The CDR3 coding sequence is TGTGCCAGCAGTTTAACATCCTACGAGCAGTACTTC. It is translated as CASSLTSYEQYF.

The chain uses TRBV6-6 and TRBJ2-5; D possibly corresponds to TRBD1 (6 bases). V shed 5 bases and J shed 5 bases, with 12 bases lying between them. Germline V gene lookup returns CDR1 MNHNY and CDR2 SVGAGI (reference sequence). CDR3 length: 13 amino acids. The CDR3 nucleotides are TGTGCCAGCAGTCACAGGGCGGTGGAGACCCAGTACTTC. This translates into CASSHRAVETQYF.

This clone showed up just a few times. The J gene is TRBJ2-3, the V gene TRBV28, with 7 bases that match TRBD2. This CDR3 is 20 amino acids long. After removal of 4 bases from V and 1 base from J, the junction contained 20 bases not matched to a gene. CDR1 MDHEN and CDR2 SYDVKM come from the germline V gene. CDR3 DNA sequence: TGTGCCAGCAGTTCCCCCTGGGGGACTACCTTACATCGAGGCACAGATACGCAGTATTTT. Translated: CASSSPWGTTLHRGTDTQYF.

This clone was observed a handful of times. The J gene is TRBJ1-4, the V gene TRBV6-7; D is unresolved. TRBV6-7 is annotated as an ORF whose role is uncertain. There are 15 residues in the CDR3. Trimming stripped 2 bases from V and 8 bases from J, with 15 bases between. CDR3 in amino acids: CASSYIKQSGEKLFF. The DNA for the CDR3 is TGTGCCAGCAGTTACATCAAGCAATCGGGCGAAAAACTGTTTTTT.

This clone was seen a few times. Other DNA sequences within the sample encode an identical CDR3. The chain carries TRBV5-1 and TRBJ2-5, with TRBD2 as a possible D gene (5 bases). Looked up from germline, CDR1 is SGHRS and CDR2 is YFSETQ. The CDR3 sequence is 14 residues long. The germline V and J ends were trimmed by 2 bases and 1 base, with 9 bases remaining between them. The CDR3 reads CASSLGGSQETQYF. CDR3 coding DNA: TGCGCCAGCAGCTTAGGAGGATCCCAAGAGACCCAGTACTTC.

Comments on this clone: A clone one base away is much larger, so this may be a read error. Other DNA sequences from this sample encode an identical CDR3 as well. The chain employs TRBV6-1 and TRBJ2-7; D remains ambiguous. CDR1 is MNHNS and CDR2 is SASEGT in the germline V gene. CDR3 length equals 11 residues. V was cut by 3 bases and J by 3 bases, with 3 bases left in between. Here the CDR3 DNA reads TGTGCCAGCAGTGAGAACTACGAGCAGTACTTC. This sequence encodes CASSENYEQYF.

This clone occurred once. The chain links TRBV6-1 to TRBJ2-1; TRBD2 matches at 10 bases. Germline values: CDR1 MNHNS, CDR2 SASEGT. V was clipped by 2 bases and J by 0 bases; unmatched bases: 1. This CDR3 has 16 residues. The CDR3 bases are TGTGCCAGCAGTGAACTAGCGGGAGCCTCCTACAATGAGCAGTTCTTC. This codes for CASSELAGASYNEQFF.

This chain connects TRBV5-1 to TRBJ2-5; TRBD2 might be the D (6 bases). V dropped 0 bases and J dropped 3 bases, with 12 bases sitting between them. Germline CDR1 is SGHRS and CDR2 is YFSETQ. The CDR3 has 15 amino acids. CDR3 in amino acids: CASSLAPGVEETQYF. The CDR3 region has the DNA TGCGCCAGCAGCTTGGCCCCGGGAGTAGAAGAGACCCAGTACTTC.

This chain uses TRBV5-4 with TRBJ1-1; tentative D call: TRBD1 (6 bases). In germline, CDR1 is SGHNT, CDR2 YYREEE (reference sequence). This CDR3 comprises 11 residues. Trimming removed 4 bases at V and 11 bases at J, with 12 bases between. CDR3 loop: CASSATGMAFF. In nucleotides, the CDR3 is TGTGCCAGCAGCGCAACAGGGATGGCTTTCTTT.

J is TRBJ2-2 and V is TRBV6-5; tentatively, D is TRBD1 (7 bases). The CDR3 covers 14 residues. Per the germline V gene, CDR1 is MNHEY and CDR2 is SVGAGI. V was trimmed by 7 bases and J by 6 bases, leaving 15 bases between them. In nucleotides, the CDR3 is TGTGCCAGCACTAACAGGGGAGGCGCCGGGGAGCTGTTTTTT. Translating it yields CASTNRGGAGELFF.

The chain has TRBV6-5 and TRBJ2-1, with a tentative D call TRBD1 (5 bases). Germline V gene lookup returns CDR1 MNHEY and CDR2 SVGAGI. Deletions cut 7 bases from V and 7 bases from J, with 11 bases between. This CDR3 has 12 amino acids. Written as DNA, the CDR3 is TGTGCCAGCAAGGCGACAGAAAATGAGCAGTTCTTC. Translation gives CASKATENEQFF.

This rearrangement joins TRBV19 to TRBJ1-2, with D perhaps matching TRBD1 (6 bases). CDR1 and CDR2 from the germline V gene are LNHDA and SQIVND (reference sequence). The germline V and J ends were trimmed by 10 bases and 3 bases, with 9 bases remaining between them. This CDR3 region has 11 residues. The CDR3 sequence: CATGHYYGYTF. The CDR3 DNA reads TGTGCCACGGGACACTACTATGGCTACACCTTC.

The chain is built from TRBV7-2 and TRBJ2-7; TRBD2 aligns across 7 bases. This CDR3 spans 16 amino acids. CDR1 SGHTA and CDR2 FQGNSA come from the germline V gene. V lost 0 bases and J lost 3; bases outside the gene matches: 8. CDR3 sequence reads: CASSLALASGHYEQYF. The CDR3, as DNA: TGTGCCAGCAGCTTAGCGCTGGCTAGCGGACACTACGAGCAGTACTTC.

J is TRBJ2-7 and V is TRBV19, with D perhaps given as TRBD1 or TRBD2 (5 bases each). Trimming shortened V by 2 bases and J by 5 bases, and 7 bases separated the two germline ends. CDR3 length: 12 amino acids. In germline, CDR1 is LNHDA, CDR2 SQIVND (reference sequence). The CDR3 region has the DNA TGTGCCAGTAGTATACGAGGGGACGAGCAGTACTTC. Its translation is CASSIRGDEQYF.

The V gene is TRBV11-2, the J gene TRBJ2-7, with no clear D. Germline CDR1 and CDR2: SGHAT and FQNNGV. CDR3 length: 12 residues. The germline V and J ends were trimmed by 5 bases and 7 bases, with 12 bases remaining between them. The CDR3 DNA is TGTGCCAGCAGCGAATACACGCGGGAGCAGTACTTC. This gives the protein CASSEYTREQYF.

Notes on this clone: This may arise from a read error, as a much more abundant clone is one base away. The same CDR3 can be traced to other DNA sequences in this sample. The V gene is TRBV7-2, the J gene TRBJ2-1; the match to TRBD2 covers 7 bases. J gave up 0 bases and V 4 bases, and 3 bases lay outside the gene matches. CDR1 SGHTA and CDR2 FQGNSA come from the germline V gene. This CDR3 region has 15 residues. CDR3 loop: CASSSQRDSYNEQFF. The CDR3 nucleotides are TGTGCCAGCAGCTCGCAGCGGGACTCCTACAATGAGCAGTTCTTC.